This TCR beta chain is from a study of cytomegalovirus exposure and HLA in healthy donors. Study results and caveats: In a later analysis, parvovirus B19, influenza, CMV and Epstein-Barr virus appeared linked to several top co-occurrence clusters. Altogether, 160 or so TCR beta chains were recorded as cytomegalovirus-associated. A later analysis linked a missense DCLRE1C variant to TCR beta V- and J-gene trimming.

Both 60 Vbeta primers and 13 Jbeta primers went into the PCR. Under the authors' procedure: Unique TCR beta chains totaled approximately 83 million in a later count, with roughly 10 million of them shared. TCRdb's copy holds only in-frame clones and misses some; the assay was immunoSEQ multiplex PCR. V and J calls and clone size follow that table, whereas D and trimming were derived from the DNA. Among 75,000 to 100,000 clones listed, around 75% were seen once. The CDR3 runs to 16 residues. V trimming: 4 bases; J trimming: 5 bases; junction bases outside the gene matches: 10. The germline gives CDR1 MDHEN, CDR2 SYDVKM. For this clone: The antigen is not known.

The receptor was isolated from a man between 18 and 29 years old in good health and CMV-seropositive. Sequenced input: PBMCs. V usage is TRBV28 and J usage is TRBJ2-5; 10 nucleotides match TRBD2. CDR3 sequence reads: CASSSPERGGRETQYF. The CDR3 bases are TGTGCCAGCAGTTCCCCTGAGCGGGGGGGCCGTGAGACCCAGTACTTC.